This T cell receptor (beta chain) was observed in a study of control samples from healthy donors and cancer patients. Profiled with immunoSEQ multiplex PCR; TCRdb holds only in-frame clones, not every one. Here the sample spans roughly 80,000 clones, just under 90% being singletons. This CDR3 region has 15 residues. V dropped 3 bases and J dropped 0 bases, with 7 bases sitting between them. The germline V gene has CDR1 SGHRS and CDR2 YFSETQ. There are a few counts of this clone. The source of this sequence is a man aged 45-65 years in good health. This chain connects TRBV5-1 to TRBJ2-6, with a tentative D call TRBD1 (5 bases). The sequenced sample was blood. The CDR3 nucleotides are TGCGCCAGCAGCTACGACAGCTCTGGGGCCAACGTCCTGACTTTC. Translating gives CASSYDSSGANVLTF.